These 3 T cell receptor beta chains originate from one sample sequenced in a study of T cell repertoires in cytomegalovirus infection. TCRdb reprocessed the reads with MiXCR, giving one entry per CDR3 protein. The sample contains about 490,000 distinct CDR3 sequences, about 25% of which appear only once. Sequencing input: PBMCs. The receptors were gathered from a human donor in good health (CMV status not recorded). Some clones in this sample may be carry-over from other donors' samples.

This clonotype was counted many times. CDR3 region: CASSLIGTDTQYF. DNA of the CDR3: TGTGCCAGCAGCTTAATCGGGACAGATACGCAGTATTTT. This chain joins TRBV7-3 and TRBJ2-3; D is unresolved. The CDR3 loop spans 13 amino acids. The ends were cut back, 1 base at V and 3 bases at J, with 5 bases in the middle. Germline CDR1 SGHTA, CDR2 FQGTGA. Filled out from reference TRBV7-3 and TRBJ2-3, the complete variable domain reads GAGVSQTPSNKVTEKGKYVELRCDPISGHTALYWYRQSLGQGPEFLIYFQGTGAADDSGLPNDRFFAVRPEGSVSTLKIQRTERGDSAVYLCASSLIGTDTQYFGPGTRLTVL.

The CDR3 nucleotides read TGTGCCAGCAGCAAGTTGGCGGGGGAGACCCAGTACTTC. This gives the protein CASSKLAGETQYF. The genes are TRBV6-1 and TRBJ2-5; a weak D match, TRBD2 (6 bases). The CDR3 consists of 13 residues. The germline CDR1 and CDR2 sequences are MNHNS and SASEGT. The V and J ends lost 6 bases and 5 bases respectively, with 13 bases between them.

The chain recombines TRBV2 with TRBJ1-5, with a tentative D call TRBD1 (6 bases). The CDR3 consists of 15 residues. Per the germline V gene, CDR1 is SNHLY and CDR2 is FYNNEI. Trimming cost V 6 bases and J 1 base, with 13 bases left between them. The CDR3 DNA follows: TGTGCCAGCAGCCCACAGGGTTTGAGCAATCAGCCCCAGCATTTT. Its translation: CASSPQGLSNQPQHF.